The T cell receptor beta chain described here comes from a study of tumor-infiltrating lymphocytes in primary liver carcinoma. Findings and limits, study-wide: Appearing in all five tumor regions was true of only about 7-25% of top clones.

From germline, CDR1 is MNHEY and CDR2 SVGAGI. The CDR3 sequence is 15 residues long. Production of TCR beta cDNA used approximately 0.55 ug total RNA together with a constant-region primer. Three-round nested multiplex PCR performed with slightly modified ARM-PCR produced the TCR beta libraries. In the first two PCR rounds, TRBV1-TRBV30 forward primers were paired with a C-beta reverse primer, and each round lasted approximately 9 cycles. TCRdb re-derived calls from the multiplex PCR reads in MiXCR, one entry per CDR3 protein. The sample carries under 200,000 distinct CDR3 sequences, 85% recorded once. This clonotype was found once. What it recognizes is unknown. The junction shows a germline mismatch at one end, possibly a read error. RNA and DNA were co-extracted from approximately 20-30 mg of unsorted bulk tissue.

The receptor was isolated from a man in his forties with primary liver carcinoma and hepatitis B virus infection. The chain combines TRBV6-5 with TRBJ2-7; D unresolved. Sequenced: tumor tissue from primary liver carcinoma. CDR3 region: CVSSVRAVGTYEQYF. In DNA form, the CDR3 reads TGTGTCAGCAGCGTGCGTGCGGTGGGGACCTACGAGCAGTACTTC.